The clone carrying this TCR beta chain was counted between two and nine times. Its antigen is as yet unknown. The junction departs from the called germline gene at one end, perhaps through a read error. The data were obtained in a study of spatial heterogeneity in lung cancer. Study-level findings and limits: The study found that expanded intratumoral alpha and beta TCR counts tracked tumor mutation counts.

Germline CDR1 and CDR2: DFQATT and SNEGSKA (reference sequence). CDR3 length equals 14 residues. TCRdb reprocessed the 5' RACE reads via MiXCR and lists one record per CDR3 protein. The sample comprises some 97,000 distinct CDR3 sequences, approximately 4% of which are singletons, and less than 25% rests with the top ten. Noted time point: sample taken at primary tumor resection. This clonotype was sampled from a male donor with early-stage non-small cell lung cancer. This specimen was lung tumor tissue, taken at surgery. The chain carries TRBV20-1 and TRBJ2-7; 10 bases are shared with TRBD2. The CDR3 here is CSARAGGPPYEQYF. DNA of the CDR3: TGCAGTGCAAGAGCGGGAGGGCCCCCCTACGAGCAGTACTTC.